The subject of this entry is one T cell receptor beta chain. The study ran its PCR with 60 Vbeta and 13 Jbeta primers. Sequencing used immunoSEQ multiplex PCR; TCRdb keeps in-frame clones, though not all of them. The data show over 100,000 clones, around four fifths seen once. This entry belongs to a study of cytomegalovirus exposure and HLA in healthy donors. Trimming took 2 bases from V and 0 from J, leaving 16 bases between them. There are 17 residues in the CDR3. Germline values: CDR1 ENHRY, CDR2 SYGVKD. The sequence was collected from a man in his forties or fifties in good health and CMV-seronegative. The chain has TRBV10-3 and TRBJ2-5; D not certain. The source material was PBMCs. The CDR3 nucleotides are TGTGCCATCAGTGAGGGATCCCTCGGTGGGCACCAAGAGACCCAGTACTTC. Translation: CAISEGSLGGHQETQYF.